This TCR beta chain appears in the sequencing data of a study of cytomegalovirus exposure and HLA in healthy donors. General observations from the study: Most sequenced TCRs were rare (though some public TCRs occurred in many donors).

A multiplex PCR was run with 60 Vbeta primers and 13 Jbeta primers. Produced via immunoSEQ multiplex PCR; TCRdb's table is partial and in-frame only. The sample has about 160,000 clones, roughly 77% seen once. In the case of this clone: Its antigen is still unknown.

Sequenced material: PBMCs. The sequence was collected from a male donor in good health and CMV-seronegative.

Written as DNA, the CDR3 is TGTGCCAGCAGCCGCCTCGAGGGCATGAACACTGAAGCTTTCTTT. Amino acids: CASSRLEGMNTEAFF. The rearrangement joins TRBV14 to TRBJ1-1; D is ambiguous. The V gene lost 4 bases and the J gene lost 0 bases, with 12 bases spanning the gap. Germline CDR1 is SGHDN and CDR2 is FVKESK. This CDR3 comprises 15 residues.